These T cell receptor beta chains were read from a single sample in a study of cytomegalovirus exposure and HLA in healthy donors. Sequencing used immunoSEQ multiplex PCR; TCRdb keeps in-frame clones, though not all of them. The sample contains about 65,000 clones, around 96% of which appear only once. The sequenced sample consisted of PBMCs. These receptors originate from a young man in good health and CMV-seropositive. Each CDR3 is given with its conserved first and last residue. The D gene is left open where the match is weak. Size is stated for part of the rows, as once, few or many counts, or as a class when the clone is expanded.

CDR3 DNA: TGTGCCAGTAGACAGACAGACTATAATTCACCCCTCCACTTT
CDR3 protein: CASRQTDYNSPLHF
D gene: .
J gene: TRBJ1-6
clone size: .
V gene: TRBV19

CDR3 DNA: TGTGCCAGCAGCTTAAGAGGGACAGGGAATTCACCCCTCCACTTT
CDR3 protein: CASSLRGTGNSPLHF
D gene: TRBD1
J gene: TRBJ1-6
clone size: .
V gene: TRBV7-3

CDR3 DNA: TGTGCCAGCAGCGACCAGCGGGTACAAACCTACGAGCAGTACTTC
CDR3 protein: CASSDQRVQTYEQYF
D gene: .
J gene: TRBJ2-7
clone size: .
V gene: TRBV14

CDR3 DNA: TGTGCCAGCAGCCCATGGCGGGGCAGCGAAGCTTTCTTT
CDR3 protein: CASSPWRGSEAFF
D gene: .
J gene: TRBJ1-1
clone size: .
V gene: TRBV7-9

CDR3 DNA: TGTGCCAGCAGTGAAGGACAGGGGGCTAACTATGGCTACACCTTC
CDR3 protein: CASSEGQGANYGYTF
D gene: TRBD1
J gene: TRBJ1-2
clone size: .
V gene: TRBV6-1

CDR3 DNA: TGTGCCAGCAGTCAAAGACAGGGAACTAATGAAAAACTGTTTTTT
CDR3 protein: CASSQRQGTNEKLFF
D gene: TRBD1
J gene: TRBJ1-4
clone size: .
V gene: TRBV6-6

CDR3 DNA: TGTGCCTGGAGTGTGCCCGGGAACACTGAAGCTTTCTTT
CDR3 protein: CAWSVPGNTEAFF
D gene: .
J gene: TRBJ1-1
clone size: .
V gene: TRBV30

CDR3 DNA: TGTGCCAGCGGAGTTGGTGCAGATACGCAGTATTTT
CDR3 protein: CASGVGADTQYF
D gene: .
J gene: TRBJ2-3
clone size: .
V gene: TRBV13

CDR3 DNA: TGTGCCAGCAGCCCCGACAGTTCCGGAAACACCATATATTTT
CDR3 protein: CASSPDSSGNTIYF
D gene: .
J gene: TRBJ1-3
clone size: .
V gene: TRBV7-3

CDR3 DNA: TGTGCCAGCAGTTCCAGCCTAGGACTAGCGGGAACCCAAGAGACCCAGTACTTC
CDR3 protein: CASSSSLGLAGTQETQYF
D gene: TRBD2
J gene: TRBJ2-5
clone size: .
V gene: TRBV27

CDR3 DNA: TGTGCCAGCAGCTTAGGGATACTAGCGGGAGTGAGAGAGACCCAGTACTTC
CDR3 protein: CASSLGILAGVRETQYF
D gene: TRBD2
J gene: TRBJ2-5
clone size: once
V gene: TRBV7-2

CDR3 DNA: TGTGCCAGCAGGACAGGGGATCAGCCCCAGCATTTT
CDR3 protein: CASRTGDQPQHF
D gene: TRBD1
J gene: TRBJ1-5
clone size: .
V gene: TRBV28

CDR3 DNA: TGTGCCAGCAGCTTAGATGCACCAACGGTCTATGGCTACACCTTC
CDR3 protein: CASSLDAPTVYGYTF
D gene: .
J gene: TRBJ1-2
clone size: few
V gene: TRBV7-9

CDR3 DNA: TGTGCCAGCAGTGTGACTGCCATATATGGCTACACCTTC
CDR3 protein: CASSVTAIYGYTF
D gene: .
J gene: TRBJ1-2
clone size: .
V gene: TRBV6-1

CDR3 DNA: TGTGCCAGCAGCTTACCCGCAGGGACTAGCGGATTCCAAGAGACCCAGTACTTC
CDR3 protein: CASSLPAGTSGFQETQYF
D gene: TRBD2
J gene: TRBJ2-5
clone size: .
V gene: TRBV7-9

CDR3 DNA: TGTGCCAGCAGTTCTACTAGCGGCTTAAGAGGCGAGCAGTACTTC
CDR3 protein: CASSSTSGLRGEQYF
D gene: TRBD2
J gene: TRBJ2-7
clone size: once
V gene: TRBV28

CDR3 DNA: TGTGCCACCAGCTCGATTAGAACTAGCTCCTCCTACAATGAGCAGTTCTTC
CDR3 protein: CATSSIRTSSSYNEQFF
D gene: .
J gene: TRBJ2-1
clone size: .
V gene: TRBV15

CDR3 DNA: TGTGCCAGCAGCCGACATAGCGAGAGCTCCTACAATGAGCAGTTCTTC
CDR3 protein: CASSRHSESSYNEQFF
D gene: .
J gene: TRBJ2-1
clone size: .
V gene: TRBV7-6

CDR3 DNA: TGCGCCAGCAGCCAAGTTGGGGGCGCTGATGAAGCTTTCTTT
CDR3 protein: CASSQVGGADEAFF
D gene: .
J gene: TRBJ1-1
clone size: .
V gene: TRBV4-1

CDR3 DNA: TGCGCCAGCAGCCAAGGACAGGGAAAGAACACTGAAGCTTTCTTT
CDR3 protein: CASSQGQGKNTEAFF
D gene: TRBD1
J gene: TRBJ1-1
clone size: .
V gene: TRBV4-1

CDR3 DNA: TGTGCCAGCAGTGAATATGTCCGGGAAGAAGCTTTCTTT
CDR3 protein: CASSEYVREEAFF
D gene: .
J gene: TRBJ1-1
clone size: .
V gene: TRBV25-1

CDR3 DNA: TGCGCCAGCAGCCAGGGCCCGTATTCTTACGAGCAGTACTTC
CDR3 protein: CASSQGPYSYEQYF
D gene: .
J gene: TRBJ2-7
clone size: .
V gene: TRBV4-3

CDR3 DNA: TGTGCCAGCAGCTTGGAGCGGTACGAGCAGTACTTC
CDR3 protein: CASSLERYEQYF
D gene: .
J gene: TRBJ2-7
clone size: .
V gene: TRBV5-4

CDR3 DNA: TGTGCCACCAGCAGAGGATCGAGCTCCTACAATGAGCAGTTCTTC
CDR3 protein: CATSRGSSSYNEQFF
D gene: .
J gene: TRBJ2-1
clone size: .
V gene: TRBV15

CDR3 DNA: TGTGCCAGCAGTGAACCTTTCTGGCGGGACAGGGCCGGTAATGAGCAGTTCTTC
CDR3 protein: CASSEPFWRDRAGNEQFF
D gene: TRBD1
J gene: TRBJ2-1
clone size: .
V gene: TRBV6-1

CDR3 DNA: TGTGCCAGCAGCTCCTTCAATTCACCCCTCCACTTT
CDR3 protein: CASSSFNSPLHF
D gene: .
J gene: TRBJ1-6
clone size: .
V gene: TRBV13

CDR3 DNA: TGTGCCAGCAGCCCCGGGACAACTGCAACTAATGAAAAACTGTTTTTT
CDR3 protein: CASSPGTTATNEKLFF
D gene: .
J gene: TRBJ1-4
clone size: .
V gene: TRBV5-5